The 31 T cell receptor beta chains in this list originate from one sample, sequenced in a study of blood T cell repertoires in COVID-19. Produced via immunoSEQ multiplex PCR; TCRdb's table is partial and in-frame only. The repertoire holds about 310,000 clones, with about 90% as singletons. What was sequenced was peripheral blood. The receptor source for this set is a woman aged 25 to 39 with COVID-19, enrolled during active disease.

This chain links TRBV5-1 with TRBJ2-1, with TRBD2 matching over 12 bases. In germline, CDR1 is SGHRS, CDR2 YFSETQ. The CDR3 totals 16 residues. The J segment lost 4 bases and the V segment lost 0 bases, leaving 2 bases of the junction unmatched. CDR3 bases: TGCGCCAGCAGCTTGGCTAGCGGGAGGGAATACAATGAGCAGTTCTTC. It specifies CASSLASGREYNEQFF.

This chain joins TRBV7-6 and TRBJ1-1, with 7 positions matching TRBD1. Germline V gives CDR1 SGHVS, CDR2 FNYEAQ. This CDR3 is built from 15 residues. J was trimmed by 1 base and V by 2 bases; bases with no gene match: 4. CDR3 sequence reads: CASSLRTGPNTEAFF. The CDR3 DNA reads as TGTGCCAGCAGCTTAAGGACAGGACCGAACACTGAAGCTTTCTTT.

The chain uses TRBV4-2 and TRBJ1-2; D is unresolved. The CDR3 is 14 amino acids. Between the trimmed V and J ends, which lost 8 bases and 5 bases, there was a span of 18 bases. Germline assignment: CDR1 LGHNA and CDR2 YNFKEQ. The DNA of the CDR3 is TGTGCCAGCTGCACGATAGGCAGCGATTATGGCTACACCTTC. Amino acid sequence: CASCTIGSDYGYTF.

The CDR3 nucleotides are TGTGCCAGCAGCGGAACAGGGGGCACTGAAGCTTTCTTT. Residues: CASSGTGGTEAFF. V gene TRBV9 combines with J gene TRBJ1-1, with 8 positions matching TRBD1. CDR3 length equals 13 residues. Trimming cost V 3 bases and J 4 bases; bases outside gene matches: 2. Per germline, CDR1 SGDLS and CDR2 YYNGEE. The entire variable domain, with the rest obtained from reference TRBV9 and TRBJ1-1, is as follows: DSGVTQTPKHLITATGQRVTLRCSPRSGDLSVYWYQQSLDQGLQFLIQYYNGEERAKGNILERFSAQQFPDLHSELNLSSLELGDSALYFCASSGTGGTEAFFGQGTRLTVV.

The V gene is TRBV5-1, the J gene TRBJ2-5, with D unclear. The CDR3 consists of 14 residues. Trimming left V 0 bases short and J 9 bases short, with 15 bases between. Germline V lookup: CDR1 SGHRS, CDR2 YFSETQ. The CDR3 sequence is CASSLGQPGSAQYF. For the CDR3, the DNA is TGCGCCAGCAGCTTGGGTCAGCCGGGTTCTGCCCAGTACTTC. Using reference TRBV5-1 and TRBJ2-5 for the parts outside the CDR3, the full variable domain is KAGVTQTPRYLIKTRGQQVTLSCSPISGHRSVSWYQQTPGQGLQFLFEYFSETQRNKGNFPGRFSGRQFSNSRSEMNVSTLELGDSALYLCASSLGQPGSAQYFGPGTRLLVL.

The J gene is TRBJ2-1, the V gene TRBV19, with TRBD1 identical over 8 bases. The ends lost 4 bases at V and 8 bases at J; junction bases unmatched: 10. The CDR3 totals 15 residues. The germline gives CDR1 LNHDA, CDR2 SQIVND (reference sequence). CDR3 coding DNA: TGTGCCAGTAGTACCGGACAGGGAAGGACGGATGAGCAGTTCTTC. Translating it yields CASSTGQGRTDEQFF. Drawing the rest from reference TRBV19 and TRBJ2-1, the complete variable domain is DGGITQSPKYLFRKEGQNVTLSCEQNLNHDAMYWYRQDPGQGLRLIYYSQIVNDFQKGDIAEGYSVSREKKESFPLTVTSAQKNPTAFYLCASSTGQGRTDEQFFGPGTRLTVL.

V gene TRBV6-5 combines with J gene TRBJ1-1, with TRBD1 matching 7 bases. The CDR3 has 12 residues. Losses at the gene ends were 8 bases for V and 7 bases for J; bases not matched to a gene: 7. Germline V lookup: CDR1 MNHEY, CDR2 SVGAGI. In DNA, the CDR3 is TGTGCCAGCCTCCGACAGGGCGATGAAGCTTTCTTT. Translating gives CASLRQGDEAFF.

This clone was picked up one time. The chain carries TRBV28 and TRBJ1-2, with D unclear. The germline V gene encodes CDR1 MDHEN and CDR2 SYDVKM. The CDR3 totals 8 residues. The CDR3 protein is CGAGGYTF. The CDR3 DNA follows: TGTGGTGCAGGTGGCTACACCTTC.

This clone was seen only once. The rearrangement joins TRBV28 to TRBJ2-2; D ambiguous. Germline V lookup: CDR1 MDHEN, CDR2 SYDVKM. Trimming stripped 7 bases from V and 3 bases from J, with 9 bases between. CDR3 length: 13 residues. CDR3 in amino acids: CASNREDTGELFF. CDR3 sequence (DNA): TGTGCCAGCAATCGAGAAGACACCGGGGAGCTGTTTTTT.

J is TRBJ2-2 and V is TRBV7-8; 8 positions agree with TRBD2. The CDR3 consists of 15 residues. With V trimmed by 5 bases and J by 6 bases, 8 bases remained unmatched. In germline, CDR1 is SGHVS, CDR2 FQNEAQ. This chain's CDR3 is CASSPDRSGAGELFF. CDR3 in DNA: TGTGCCAGCAGCCCGGACCGTAGCGGGGCCGGGGAGCTGTTTTTT. Complete variable domain (other parts from reference TRBV7-8 and TRBJ2-2): GAGVSQSPRYKVAKRGQDVALRCDPISGHVSLFWYQQALGQGPEFLTYFQNEAQLDKSGLPSDRFFAERPEGSVSTLKIQRTQQEDSAVYLCASSPDRSGAGELFFGEGSRLTVL.

The V call is TRBV6-6, the J call TRBJ2-7; TRBD2 might be the D (5 bases). Germline V gene data show CDR1 as MNHNY and CDR2 as SVGAGI (reference sequence). CDR3 length equals 14 residues. V lost 0 bases and J lost 4, with 10 bases in between. The CDR3 DNA sequence: TGTGCCAGCAGTTACTCCGGGGAAGGATACGAGCAGTACTTC. This sequence encodes CASSYSGEGYEQYF.

The V gene is TRBV5-1, the J gene TRBJ2-4; maybe TRBD2 (6 bases). V lost 2 bases, J lost 2 bases, and 14 bases lay in between. Per germline, CDR1 SGHRS and CDR2 YFSETQ. This CDR3 region has 16 residues. The CDR3 is CASSFGGSGTKNIQYF. CDR3 nucleotides: TGCGCCAGCAGCTTCGGAGGGAGTGGAACCAAAAACATTCAGTACTTC. Full variable domain (remainder filled in from reference TRBV5-1 and TRBJ2-4): KAGVTQTPRYLIKTRGQQVTLSCSPISGHRSVSWYQQTPGQGLQFLFEYFSETQRNKGNFPGRFSGRQFSNSRSEMNVSTLELGDSALYLCASSFGGSGTKNIQYFGAGTRLSVL.

The chain carries TRBV7-2 and TRBJ2-2, with D maybe TRBD2 (6 bases). V was pared by 5 bases and J by 2 bases, with 18 bases between. Germline CDR1 reads SGHTA; CDR2 reads FQGNSA. The CDR3 consists of 17 residues. The CDR3 DNA reads TGTGCCAGCAGCCCCAACCGGGGCGGGACTAACACCGGGGAGCTGTTTTTT. Residues: CASSPNRGGTNTGELFF.

This clone occurred once. The chain employs TRBV14 and TRBJ2-5; 10 bases fit TRBD2. The CDR3 loop spans 13 amino acids. Losses at the gene ends were 4 bases for V and 5 bases for J; bases not matched to a gene: 1. Germline V CDR1 and CDR2: SGHDN, FVKESK. CDR3 region: CASSLGLAETQYF. The CDR3 nucleotides are TGTGCCAGCAGCCTGGGACTAGCGGAGACCCAGTACTTC. Full variable domain (missing parts from reference TRBV14 and TRBJ2-5): EAGVTQFPSHSVIEKGQTVTLRCDPISGHDNLYWYRRVMGKEIKFLLHFVKESKQDESGMPNNRFLAERTGGTYSTLKVQPAELEDSGVYFCASSLGLAETQYFGPGTRLLVL.

CDR3 residues: CASSGRQGYNNEQFF. The CDR3 DNA follows: TGCGCCAGCAGCGGAAGACAGGGGTATAACAATGAGCAGTTCTTC. The rearrangement uses TRBV5-1 and TRBJ2-1, with 8 bases matching TRBD1. With 4 bases clipped from V and 5 bases from J, the junction kept 8 bases outside the gene matches. The length of the CDR3 is 15 residues. The V gene's germline CDR1 is SGHRS and CDR2 YFSETQ.

The chain employs TRBV28 and TRBJ1-1; 8 nucleotides line up with TRBD1. CDR3 size: 14 residues. The V and J ends lost 7 bases and 3 bases, in that order; junction bases with no gene match: 7. CDR1 and CDR2 from the germline V gene are MDHEN and SYDVKM. The CDR3 is CASTKQGEDTEAFF. Written as DNA, the CDR3 is TGTGCCAGCACTAAACAGGGGGAGGACACTGAAGCTTTCTTT.

This rearrangement joins TRBV27 to TRBJ2-6; maybe TRBD1 (6 bases). Germline CDR1 and CDR2: MNHEY and SMNVEV (reference sequence). Trimming pared 5 bases from V and 2 bases from J, leaving 13 bases between. The CDR3 spans 16 residues. The CDR3 DNA is TGTGCCAGCAGTGCCAGGACAGCAACTGGGGCCAACGTCCTGACTTTC. Translated, it gives CASSARTATGANVLTF.

The chain joins TRBV9 to TRBJ2-1; the match to TRBD2 covers 10 bases. Germline V gives CDR1 SGDLS, CDR2 YYNGEE. Germline trimming cut 4 bases from V and 3 bases from J; bases unmatched to any gene: 4. This CDR3 is built from 15 residues. CDR3 DNA: TGTGCCAGCAGCCCAGGGACTAGCGACTACAATGAGCAGTTCTTC. The encoded protein is CASSPGTSDYNEQFF. The full variable domain, completed using reference TRBV9 and TRBJ2-1, is DSGVTQTPKHLITATGQRVTLRCSPRSGDLSVYWYQQSLDQGLQFLIQYYNGEERAKGNILERFSAQQFPDLHSELNLSSLELGDSALYFCASSPGTSDYNEQFFGPGTRLTVL.

The chain joins TRBV30 to TRBJ1-2, with D hard to call. Germline CDR1 is GTSNPN and CDR2 is SVGIG (reference sequence). V was pared by 0 bases and J by 8 bases, with 16 bases between. This CDR3 has 14 amino acids. CDR3 DNA: TGTGCCTGGAGTGTAATCGGCGCCGGGGTGGGCTACACCTTC. Its protein is CAWSVIGAGVGYTF.

The J gene is TRBJ2-5, the V gene TRBV11-1; tentative D call: TRBD2 (6 bases). CDR1 is SGHAT and CDR2 is FQDESV in the germline V gene (reference sequence). This CDR3 comprises 14 residues. V shed 0 bases and J shed 2 bases, with 7 bases lying between them. This CDR3 is CASSLAGGQETQYF. CDR3 nucleotide sequence: TGTGCCAGCAGCTTAGCGGGGGGACAAGAGACCCAGTACTTC.

This chain connects TRBV5-4 to TRBJ2-5; 7 bases are shared with TRBD2. CDR1 SGHNT and CDR2 YYREEE come from the germline V gene (reference sequence). V trimming: 0 bases; J trimming: 0 bases; junction bases outside the gene matches: 2. The CDR3 sequence is 15 residues long. The CDR3 protein is CASSLGGGDQETQYF. Written as DNA, the CDR3 is TGTGCCAGCAGCTTGGGGGGAGGGGACCAAGAGACCCAGTACTTC.

As concerns this clone: Other DNA sequences of this sample code for an identical CDR3. The chain employs TRBV18 and TRBJ1-1, with TRBD1 as a possible D gene (5 bases). The germline V gene encodes CDR1 KGHSH and CDR2 LQKENI. The CDR3 spans 14 residues. Trimming stripped 2 bases from V and 2 bases from J, with 9 bases between. The CDR3 DNA sequence: TGTGCCAGCTCACCAACCCAGGGTAACACTGAAGCTTTCTTT. Translation gives CASSPTQGNTEAFF. Using reference TRBV18 and TRBJ1-1 for the parts outside the CDR3, the full variable domain is NAGVMQNPRHLVRRRGQEARLRCSPMKGHSHVYWYRQLPEEGLKFMVYLQKENIIDESGMPKERFSAEFPKEGPSILRIQQVVRGDSAAYFCASSPTQGNTEAFFGQGTRLTVV.

This chain links TRBV27 with TRBJ1-1; TRBD1 might be the D (6 bases). V was trimmed by 5 bases and J by 1 base, leaving 11 bases between them. The germline V gene has CDR1 MNHEY and CDR2 SMNVEV (reference sequence). This CDR3 has 14 amino acids. The CDR3, as DNA: TGTGCCAGCAGTCCGGGACAACCGAACACTGAAGCTTTCTTT. Its protein product is CASSPGQPNTEAFF.

V is TRBV5-5 and J is TRBJ1-4; 7 nucleotides line up with TRBD1. This CDR3 contains 16 residues. The ends lost 4 bases at V and 8 bases at J; junction bases unmatched: 14. Germline CDR1 and CDR2: SGHKS and YYEKEE (reference sequence). CDR3 loop: CASSGGLTGFWEKLFF. The CDR3 DNA follows: TGTGCCAGCAGCGGTGGGTTGACAGGGTTTTGGGAAAAACTGTTTTTT.

The chain uses TRBV28 and TRBJ1-4, with 9 bases identical to TRBD1. Trimming removed 7 bases from V and 6 bases from J; junction bases left unmatched: 9. Germline V gene lookup returns CDR1 MDHEN and CDR2 SYDVKM. This CDR3 spans 15 amino acids. The DNA of the CDR3 is TGTGCCAGCACCCGAAGACAGGGGGGGTATGAAAAACTGTTTTTT. As protein: CASTRRQGGYEKLFF.

This rearrangement joins TRBV25-1 to TRBJ2-2; the D gene is possibly TRBD2 (6 bases). Trimming removed 5 bases at V and 4 bases at J, with 14 bases between. This CDR3 region has 15 residues. Germline lookup yields CDR1 MGHDK and CDR2 SYGVNS. The CDR3 coding sequence is TGTGCCAGCAGTTCGGGGCGGGAACGCACCGGGGAGCTGTTTTTT. It is translated as CASSSGRERTGELFF.

This clone was observed once. The chain has TRBV27 and TRBJ1-1, with D tentatively TRBD1 (5 bases). Germline V gene sequence: CDR1 MNHEY, CDR2 SMNVEV (reference sequence). This CDR3 is built from 12 residues. Trimming left V 6 bases short and J 7 bases short, with 12 bases between. The chain's CDR3 is CASRRGEGEAFF. The CDR3 DNA is TGTGCCAGCAGGCGGGGGGAGGGTGAAGCTTTCTTT.

This chain links TRBV7-2 with TRBJ2-5; 14 bases line up with TRBD2. The junction had 6 bases not matched to a gene; V was cut back by 1 base and J by 5 bases. This CDR3 has 17 residues. Germline V CDR1 and CDR2: SGHTA, FQGNSA. The CDR3 here is CASSLVNGLAGGETQYF. The CDR3 bases are TGTGCCAGCAGCTTAGTCAACGGACTAGCGGGAGGTGAGACCCAGTACTTC.

The chain recombines TRBV7-6 with TRBJ2-7; 7 positions match TRBD1. V gave up 1 base and J gave up 2 bases; unmatched junction bases: 5. This CDR3 is built from 15 residues. Germline V gene lookup returns CDR1 SGHVS and CDR2 FNYEAQ. CDR3 in DNA: TGTGCCAGCAGCTTAGTGGCAGGGGGTCCCTACGAGCAGTACTTC. Translation gives CASSLVAGGPYEQYF. The variable domain in full, with the rest retrieved from reference TRBV7-6 and TRBJ2-7, is GAGVSQSPRYKVTKRGQDVALRCDPISGHVSLYWYRQALGQGPEFLTYFNYEAQQDKSGLPNDRFSAERPEGSISTLTIQRTEQRDSAMYRCASSLVAGGPYEQYFGPGTRLTVT.

V usage is TRBV18 and J usage is TRBJ1-3; 10 bases are shared with TRBD1. J was trimmed by 4 bases and V by 2 bases; bases with no gene match: 2. There are 15 residues in the CDR3. Germline-derived CDR1 and CDR2 are KGHSH and LQKENI. Here the CDR3 DNA reads TGTGCCAGCTCACCAGACAGGGGGCGAGGAAACACCATATATTTT. It translates to CASSPDRGRGNTIYF. The entire variable domain, with the rest obtained from reference TRBV18 and TRBJ1-3, is as follows: NAGVMQNPRHLVRRRGQEARLRCSPMKGHSHVYWYRQLPEEGLKFMVYLQKENIIDESGMPKERFSAEFPKEGPSILRIQQVVRGDSAAYFCASSPDRGRGNTIYFGEGSWLTVV.

V gene TRBV6-6 combines with J gene TRBJ1-3, with TRBD1 matching over 9 bases. V lost 5 bases, J lost 3 bases, and 5 bases stayed unmatched. The V gene's germline CDR1 is MNHNY and CDR2 SVGAGI (reference sequence). CDR3 length: 15 amino acids. The CDR3 nucleotides read TGTGCCAGCAGTCCCGGGACAGGGATTGGAAACACCATATATTTT. It is translated as CASSPGTGIGNTIYF.